This entry features one T cell receptor (beta chain) sequence. Antigen unknown. As to treatment: roughly nine-day PBMC culture with coronavirus spike peptide pools or control peptides (ViraFEST assay). The data were taken from a study of vaccination and CD4 T cells after COVID-19. Sequencing of DNA taken from cultured CD4+ T cells relied on the Oncomine TCR Beta short-read assay. TCRdb itself ran the PCR reads through MiXCR, one entry per CDR3 protein. This sample carries over 10,000 distinct CDR3 sequences, around three fifths of them seen once, and the ten largest clones take over 10%. V shed 5 bases and J 5 bases; nucleotides not matched to a gene: 6. There are 15 residues in the CDR3.

The chain links TRBV12-3 or TRBV12-4 to TRBJ2-5; 12 positions match TRBD1. This clonotype was sampled from a human donor who had recovered from COVID-19. The sequenced sample consisted of CD4+ T cells from blood, cultured in vitro. The CDR3 nucleotides read TGTGCCAGCAGTCCCGGGACAGGGGGCGTTGAGACCCAGTACTTC. This translates into CASSPGTGGVETQYF.